The rows below give T cell receptor beta chains drawn from one sample of a study of cytomegalovirus exposure and HLA in healthy donors. Measured with immunoSEQ multiplex PCR; TCRdb has only the in-frame clones, and not every one. The sample shows 250,000 or so clones, around nine tenths of them seen only once. The sequenced sample was PBMCs. All receptors come from a man aged 18 to 29 in good health and CMV-seronegative. CDR3s include the opening cysteine and the closing phenylalanine or tryptophan. D genes are given only for firm matches. Expanded clones are given a class, and other clones once, few, many or no size at all.

J gene: TRBJ2-7
CDR3 length: 15
clone size: -
V gene: TRBV2
D gene: TRBD2
CDR3 protein: CASSAGLAGAYEQYF
CDR3 DNA: TGTGCCAGCAGTGCTGGACTAGCGGGGGCCTACGAGCAGTACTTC

J gene: TRBJ2-3
CDR3 length: 16
clone size: -
V gene: TRBV5-1
D gene: -
CDR3 protein: CASSGLDSQRGDTQYF
CDR3 DNA: TGCGCCAGCAGCGGTTTAGACAGCCAAAGGGGAGATACGCAGTATTTT

J gene: TRBJ2-5
CDR3 length: 19
clone size: -
V gene: TRBV14
D gene: -
CDR3 protein: CASQPIGGLSTVYQETQYF
CDR3 DNA: TGTGCCAGCCAGCCAATCGGGGGTTTATCCACCGTGTACCAAGAGACCCAGTACTTC

J gene: TRBJ2-3
CDR3 length: 14
clone size: -
V gene: TRBV5-4
D gene: TRBD1
CDR3 protein: CASSTDRVTDTQYF
CDR3 DNA: TGTGCCAGCAGCACAGACAGGGTTACAGATACGCAGTATTTT

J gene: TRBJ2-7
CDR3 length: 15
clone size: -
V gene: TRBV6-6
D gene: TRBD2
CDR3 protein: CASSLLLAGDGEQYF
CDR3 DNA: TGTGCCAGCAGTCTACTACTAGCGGGAGACGGCGAGCAGTACTTC

J gene: TRBJ2-7
CDR3 length: 14
clone size: once
V gene: TRBV19
D gene: -
CDR3 protein: CASSIGGSSYEQYF
CDR3 DNA: TGTGCCAGTAGTATAGGTGGGAGCTCCTACGAGCAGTACTTC

J gene: TRBJ2-1
CDR3 length: 18
clone size: -
V gene: TRBV4-2
D gene: TRBD2
CDR3 protein: CASSQTYFSGRARDEQFF
CDR3 DNA: TGTGCCAGCAGCCAGACGTACTTTAGCGGGAGGGCCAGGGATGAGCAGTTCTTC

J gene: TRBJ2-7
CDR3 length: 12
clone size: few
V gene: TRBV30
D gene: TRBD1
CDR3 protein: CAWWTGHDEQYF
CDR3 DNA: TGTGCCTGGTGGACAGGGCACGACGAGCAGTACTTC

J gene: TRBJ1-1
CDR3 length: 13
clone size: -
V gene: TRBV4-1
D gene: -
CDR3 protein: CASSQDRASEAFF
CDR3 DNA: TGCGCCAGCAGCCAAGACAGGGCTAGTGAAGCTTTCTTT

J gene: TRBJ2-1
CDR3 length: 13
clone size: -
V gene: TRBV7-2
D gene: -
CDR3 protein: CASSRGPYNEQFF
CDR3 DNA: TGTGCCAGCAGTCGTGGCCCCTACAATGAGCAGTTCTTC

J gene: TRBJ2-5
CDR3 length: 16
clone size: many
V gene: TRBV7-2
D gene: TRBD2
CDR3 protein: CASSPSGVGAGETQYF
CDR3 DNA: TGTGCCAGCAGCCCAAGCGGGGTTGGAGCTGGAGAGACCCAGTACTTC

J gene: TRBJ2-7
CDR3 length: 15
clone size: -
V gene: TRBV5-4
D gene: -
CDR3 protein: CASSSRTGSSYEQYF
CDR3 DNA: TGTGCCAGCAGCTCCCGCACAGGGAGCTCCTACGAGCAGTACTTC

J gene: TRBJ1-6
CDR3 length: 16
clone size: -
V gene: TRBV7-2
D gene: TRBD1
CDR3 protein: CASSLTTGGSRAPLHF
CDR3 DNA: TGTGCCAGCAGCTTAACCACAGGGGGTTCGAGGGCACCCCTCCACTTT

J gene: TRBJ2-7
CDR3 length: 13
clone size: -
V gene: TRBV6-5
D gene: TRBD1
CDR3 protein: CASSWDSSYEQYF
CDR3 DNA: TGTGCCAGCAGCTGGGACAGCTCCTACGAGCAGTACTTC

J gene: TRBJ2-7
CDR3 length: 13
clone size: -
V gene: TRBV5-1
D gene: TRBD2
CDR3 protein: CASSPGLAYEQYF
CDR3 DNA: TGCGCCAGCAGCCCGGGACTAGCCTACGAGCAGTACTTC

J gene: TRBJ2-5
CDR3 length: 13
clone size: -
V gene: TRBV2
D gene: TRBD1
CDR3 protein: CASITGGQETQYF
CDR3 DNA: TGTGCCAGCATAACAGGGGGCCAGGAGACCCAGTACTTC

J gene: TRBJ1-5
CDR3 length: 13
clone size: -
V gene: TRBV7-9
D gene: -
CDR3 protein: CASSLGATPPQHF
CDR3 DNA: TGTGCCAGCAGCTTAGGGGCCACTCCGCCCCAGCATTTT

J gene: TRBJ2-7
CDR3 length: 14
clone size: -
V gene: TRBV7-3
D gene: TRBD2
CDR3 protein: CASSRLAGGHEQYF
CDR3 DNA: TGTGCCAGCAGCCGACTAGCGGGAGGGCACGAGCAGTACTTC

J gene: TRBJ2-3
CDR3 length: 14
clone size: -
V gene: TRBV27
D gene: -
CDR3 protein: CASSLVATTDTQYF
CDR3 DNA: TGTGCCAGCAGTTTAGTGGCCACCACAGATACGCAGTATTTT

J gene: TRBJ2-3
CDR3 length: 14
clone size: once
V gene: TRBV2
D gene: TRBD2
CDR3 protein: CASTGRGGPDTQYF
CDR3 DNA: TGTGCCAGCACAGGGCGGGGGGGCCCAGATACGCAGTATTTT

J gene: TRBJ1-1
CDR3 length: 13
clone size: -
V gene: TRBV19
D gene: -
CDR3 protein: CASSQGRGTEAFF
CDR3 DNA: TGTGCCAGTAGTCAGGGGAGGGGAACTGAAGCTTTCTTT

J gene: TRBJ1-2
CDR3 length: 14
clone size: -
V gene: TRBV7-9
D gene: TRBD1
CDR3 protein: CASSPPGTADGYTF
CDR3 DNA: TGTGCCAGCAGCCCGCCCGGGACAGCCGATGGCTACACCTTC

J gene: TRBJ1-2
CDR3 length: 14
clone size: -
V gene: TRBV28
D gene: TRBD1
CDR3 protein: CASSSLQGNYGYTF
CDR3 DNA: TGTGCCAGCAGTTCGCTACAGGGGAACTATGGCTACACCTTC

J gene: TRBJ2-1
CDR3 length: 16
clone size: -
V gene: TRBV5-8
D gene: TRBD2
CDR3 protein: CASSPGTSGIYNEQFF
CDR3 DNA: TGTGCCAGCAGCCCTGGGACTAGCGGGATATACAATGAGCAGTTCTTC

J gene: TRBJ1-6
CDR3 length: 18
clone size: -
V gene: TRBV15
D gene: TRBD1
CDR3 protein: CATSRGDRGVKGNSPLHF
CDR3 DNA: TGTGCCACCAGCAGAGGGGACAGGGGGGTAAAGGGTAATTCACCCCTCCACTTT

J gene: TRBJ2-7
CDR3 length: 11
clone size: -
V gene: TRBV20-1
D gene: TRBD2
CDR3 protein: CSVRGAEEQYF
CDR3 DNA: TGCAGTGTGCGGGGGGCGGAAGAGCAGTACTTC

J gene: TRBJ1-4
CDR3 length: 16
clone size: -
V gene: TRBV5-1
D gene: TRBD1
CDR3 protein: CASSWGQGGPNEKLFF
CDR3 DNA: TGCGCCAGCAGCTGGGGACAGGGGGGTCCTAATGAAAAACTGTTTTTT

J gene: TRBJ1-1
CDR3 length: 13
clone size: -
V gene: TRBV4-3
D gene: TRBD1
CDR3 protein: CASSQDQQGAAFF
CDR3 DNA: TGCGCCAGCAGCCAGGATCAGCAGGGGGCGGCTTTCTTT

J gene: TRBJ2-7
CDR3 length: 14
clone size: -
V gene: TRBV13
D gene: TRBD2
CDR3 protein: CASSLGAGGYEQYF
CDR3 DNA: TGTGCCAGCAGCTTAGGAGCGGGAGGCTACGAGCAGTACTTC

J gene: TRBJ1-5
CDR3 length: 15
clone size: -
V gene: TRBV27
D gene: TRBD1
CDR3 protein: CASSSGTVGNQPQHF
CDR3 DNA: TGTGCCAGCAGTTCAGGGACAGTGGGCAATCAGCCCCAGCATTTT

J gene: TRBJ1-1
CDR3 length: 16
clone size: -
V gene: TRBV29-1
D gene: -
CDR3 protein: CSVNPLLMTANTEAFF
CDR3 DNA: TGCAGCGTTAATCCCTTACTAATGACAGCGAACACTGAAGCTTTCTTT

J gene: TRBJ2-5
CDR3 length: 16
clone size: -
V gene: TRBV18
D gene: TRBD1
CDR3 protein: CASSRPGTGGRKTQYF
CDR3 DNA: TGTGCCAGCTCACGACCCGGGACAGGGGGCCGGAAGACCCAGTACTTC

J gene: TRBJ2-2
CDR3 length: 14
clone size: -
V gene: TRBV6-4
D gene: TRBD1
CDR3 protein: CASSLQGGTGELFF
CDR3 DNA: TGTGCCAGCAGTTTACAGGGGGGCACCGGGGAGCTGTTTTTT

J gene: TRBJ2-1
CDR3 length: 14
clone size: many
V gene: TRBV7-9
D gene: TRBD1
CDR3 protein: CASSPRDRDNEQFF
CDR3 DNA: TGTGCCAGCAGCCCCCGGGACAGGGACAATGAGCAGTTCTTC

J gene: TRBJ2-7
CDR3 length: 14
clone size: -
V gene: TRBV10-3
D gene: TRBD2
CDR3 protein: CAISEAGGTYEQYF
CDR3 DNA: TGTGCCATCAGTGAGGCGGGGGGGACGTACGAGCAGTACTTC

J gene: TRBJ1-2
CDR3 length: 15
clone size: few
V gene: TRBV7-2
D gene: -
CDR3 protein: CASSLTATANYGYTF
CDR3 DNA: TGTGCCAGCAGCTTGACAGCGACCGCTAACTATGGCTACACCTTC

J gene: TRBJ1-4
CDR3 length: 15
clone size: -
V gene: TRBV21-1
D gene: -
CDR3 protein: CASGLGGAVNEKLFF
CDR3 DNA: TGTGCCAGCGGCCTTGGTGGAGCGGTAAATGAAAAACTGTTTTTT

J gene: TRBJ2-5
CDR3 length: 20
clone size: -
V gene: TRBV5-5
D gene: TRBD2
CDR3 protein: CASSRETETAGGPGLKTQYF
CDR3 DNA: TGTGCCAGCAGCCGTGAAACAGAGACAGCGGGAGGGCCGGGTTTGAAGACCCAGTACTTC

J gene: TRBJ1-3
CDR3 length: 16
clone size: -
V gene: TRBV18
D gene: -
CDR3 protein: CASSPTTDFSGNTIYF
CDR3 DNA: TGTGCCAGCTCACCAACGACAGATTTCTCTGGAAACACCATATATTTT

J gene: TRBJ2-7
CDR3 length: 16
clone size: once
V gene: TRBV5-4
D gene: TRBD2
CDR3 protein: CASSTSGSPYLYEQYF
CDR3 DNA: TGTGCCAGCAGCACTAGCGGGAGCCCCTACCTCTACGAGCAGTACTTC

J gene: TRBJ1-6
CDR3 length: 17
clone size: -
V gene: TRBV27
D gene: -
CDR3 protein: CASSSRRGVAYNSPLHF
CDR3 DNA: TGTGCCAGCTCTAGTCGGCGGGGGGTGGCCTATAATTCACCCCTCCACTTT

J gene: TRBJ2-7
CDR3 length: 14
clone size: -
V gene: TRBV7-9
D gene: TRBD2
CDR3 protein: CASGGTSGSDEQYF
CDR3 DNA: TGTGCCAGCGGCGGGACTAGCGGGAGTGACGAGCAGTACTTC

J gene: TRBJ2-5
CDR3 length: 13
clone size: -
V gene: TRBV5-1
D gene: TRBD1
CDR3 protein: CASSSTGQETQYF
CDR3 DNA: TGCGCCAGCAGCTCGACAGGGCAAGAGACCCAGTACTTC

J gene: TRBJ2-2
CDR3 length: 14
clone size: few
V gene: TRBV7-8
D gene: TRBD1
CDR3 protein: CASRFGTGFGELFF
CDR3 DNA: TGTGCCAGCAGGTTCGGGACAGGGTTCGGGGAGCTGTTTTTT

J gene: TRBJ1-2
CDR3 length: 15
clone size: few
V gene: TRBV4-1
D gene: TRBD1
CDR3 protein: CASRTGGTTHYGYTF
CDR3 DNA: TGCGCCAGCAGGACAGGGGGGACTACCCACTATGGCTACACCTTC

J gene: TRBJ1-6
CDR3 length: 14
clone size: -
V gene: TRBV7-2
D gene: -
CDR3 protein: CASSFRQVDSPLHF
CDR3 DNA: TGTGCCAGCAGCTTTAGACAGGTCGATTCACCCCTCCACTTT

J gene: TRBJ2-2
CDR3 length: 14
clone size: -
V gene: TRBV11-2
D gene: TRBD1
CDR3 protein: CASSRTGAAGELFF
CDR3 DNA: TGTGCCAGCAGTCGCACAGGGGCGGCCGGGGAGCTGTTTTTT

J gene: TRBJ1-1
CDR3 length: 14
clone size: -
V gene: TRBV7-2
D gene: TRBD1
CDR3 protein: CASSSRQGENEAFF
CDR3 DNA: TGTGCCAGCAGCTCTCGACAGGGAGAGAATGAAGCTTTCTTT

J gene: TRBJ2-7
CDR3 length: 16
clone size: -
V gene: TRBV5-6
D gene: TRBD2
CDR3 protein: CASSSKRLALLYEQYF
CDR3 DNA: TGTGCCAGCAGCTCAAAACGACTAGCCCTCCTTTACGAGCAGTACTTC

J gene: TRBJ1-4
CDR3 length: 16
clone size: -
V gene: TRBV2
D gene: TRBD1
CDR3 protein: CASSRDRGMSGEKLFF
CDR3 DNA: TGTGCCAGCAGTAGGGACAGGGGGATGTCTGGTGAAAAACTGTTTTTT

J gene: TRBJ2-1
CDR3 length: 13
clone size: -
V gene: TRBV18
D gene: -
CDR3 protein: CASSHSQYNEQFF
CDR3 DNA: TGTGCCAGCTCACATTCACAATACAATGAGCAGTTCTTC

J gene: TRBJ2-5
CDR3 length: 13
clone size: -
V gene: TRBV28
D gene: -
CDR3 protein: CASSRQQQETQYF
CDR3 DNA: TGTGCCAGCAGTCGACAGCAACAAGAGACCCAGTACTTC

J gene: TRBJ2-1
CDR3 length: 16
clone size: -
V gene: TRBV9
D gene: -
CDR3 protein: CASSRAGASSYNEQFF
CDR3 DNA: TGTGCCAGCAGCCGGGCGGGGGCGAGCTCCTACAATGAGCAGTTCTTC

J gene: TRBJ2-5
CDR3 length: 15
clone size: -
V gene: TRBV9
D gene: TRBD2
CDR3 protein: CASSVGSSGGETQYF
CDR3 DNA: TGTGCCAGCAGCGTAGGTTCTAGCGGGGGAGAGACCCAGTACTTC

J gene: TRBJ2-6
CDR3 length: 15
clone size: -
V gene: TRBV7-3
D gene: -
CDR3 protein: CASSLLEYGANVLTF
CDR3 DNA: TGTGCCAGCAGCTTATTAGAGTATGGGGCCAACGTCCTGACTTTC

J gene: TRBJ1-2
CDR3 length: 14
clone size: -
V gene: TRBV9
D gene: TRBD1
CDR3 protein: CASNPGTGGYGYTF
CDR3 DNA: TGTGCCAGCAACCCCGGGACAGGGGGCTATGGCTACACCTTC

J gene: TRBJ2-7
CDR3 length: 14
clone size: -
V gene: TRBV11-2
D gene: TRBD1
CDR3 protein: CASSWDRGPYEQYF
CDR3 DNA: TGTGCCAGCAGCTGGGACAGGGGGCCCTACGAGCAGTACTTC